Below, one T cell receptor beta chain is given with its context. The same CDR3 also results from other DNA sequences found in this sample. This record comes from a study of blood T cell repertoires in COVID-19. Across the whole study: Some COVID-19 samples were acute and others convalescent; all came from the United States, Italy and Spain. T cells, B-cell-depleted T cells, or PBMCs supplied cDNA or gDNA.

The V gene's germline CDR1 is ENHRY and CDR2 SYGVKD. This CDR3 spans 13 amino acids. V lost 2 bases, J lost 4 bases, and 1 base stayed unmatched. The authors' processing: From reference gene primer amplification, estimates of nucleated cell counts were derived. This table comes from immunoSEQ multiplex PCR, and its TCRdb copy is limited to in-frame clones, with some not included. V, J and clone size are those of that table, while D and trimming were read from the DNA. Of roughly 70,000 clones in the sample, 91% are singletons; the top ten hold 13%. The receptor was isolated from a human donor with active COVID-19. The donor label of this sample is uncertain. Sequencing used peripheral blood. The chain uses TRBV10-3 and TRBJ2-7, with TRBD1 matching over 8 bases. The CDR3 DNA follows: TGTGCCATCAGTGAGGGACAGGGTTACGAGCAGTACTTC. It encodes CAISEGQGYEQYF.